This TCR beta chain was sequenced during a study of blood T cell repertoires in COVID-19. Study in general: The cDNA or gDNA used as material had been derived from T cells, B-cell-depleted T cells, or PBMCs.

The authors' processing: Reference gene primer amplification gave estimated nucleated cell counts. TCRdb keeps only in-frame clones here, not all; method: immunoSEQ multiplex PCR. V and J calls and clone size are given by that table; D and trimming were obtained from the DNA. The repertoire consists of a few hundred thousand clones, with approximately 88% occurring once and the leading ten covering approximately 6.6%. The TCR comes from a woman between 25 and 40 years old who had recovered from COVID-19. The sample was peripheral blood.

For the CDR3, the DNA is TGTGCCAGCAGCTCCCAGGGAACCAAGGAGACCCAGTACTTC. It translates to CASSSQGTKETQYF. V usage is TRBV5-4 and J usage is TRBJ2-5; tentatively, D is TRBD1 (5 bases). Trimming shortened V by 3 bases and J by 5 bases, and 14 bases separated the two germline ends. CDR3 size: 14 residues. Per the germline V gene, CDR1 is SGHNT and CDR2 is YYREEE (reference sequence).